This section outlines one TCR beta chain sequence together with its context. Its antigen remains unidentified. From germline, CDR1 is SGHRS and CDR2 YFSETQ. Trimming removed 3 bases from V and 3 bases from J; junction bases left unmatched: 4. This CDR3 spans 14 amino acids. These data are taken from a study of T-cell memory formation after mild COVID-19. Study details: The two donors had largely donor-specific TCR clusters.

TCRdb passed the 5' RACE reads through MiXCR, listing each CDR3 protein once. Among about 560,000 distinct CDR3 sequences listed, roughly 17% were seen once. Notes on the study in general: For contracting clones, CD4+ ones sat mainly in CM and EM, CD8+ in EMRA. The appearance of some responding clones in pre-infection memory suggested that cross-reactive memory joined.

The sequence was obtained from an adult woman who had mild COVID-19 (a few samples of this study predate the infection). Cell type and time point are not known. The V and J genes are TRBV5-1 and TRBJ2-5, with TRBD1 matching 8 bases. Sequences were obtained from PBMCs or a T cell subset sorted from them (not recorded which). CDR3: CASSSLTGEETQYF. Written as DNA, the CDR3 is TGCGCCAGCAGCTCCCTGACAGGGGAAGAGACCCAGTACTTC.